This T cell receptor beta chain was captured by sequencing in a study of blood T cell repertoires in COVID-19. Germline V gives CDR1 SGHAT, CDR2 FQNNGV. This CDR3 is built from 15 residues. Trimming left V 4 bases short and J 5 bases short, with 14 bases between. Produced via immunoSEQ multiplex PCR; TCRdb's table is partial and in-frame only. This sample has some 42,000 clones, with approximately 86% found just once. V is TRBV11-2 and J is TRBJ1-4; D remains ambiguous. The sequence was collected from a man aged 50 to 59 with active COVID-19. The sequencing input was peripheral blood. The CDR3 is CASSSLRGLNEKLFF. In DNA form, the CDR3 reads TGTGCCAGCAGCTCCTTAAGAGGGCTAAATGAAAAACTGTTTTTT. Looking up the rest from reference TRBV11-2 and TRBJ1-4 gives the full variable domain: EAGVAQSPRYKIIEKRQSVAFWCNPISGHATLYWYQQILGQGPKLLIQFQNNGVVDDSQLPKDRFSAERLKGVDSTLKIQPAKLEDSAVYLCASSSLRGLNEKLFFGSGTQLSVL.